The clone carrying this TCR beta chain has a single count. Its specificity is not known. This record comes from a study of OX40 agonist ivuxolimab in advanced cancers. Study context: In this cohort, patients received ivuxolimab, an agonistic anti-OX40 (CD134) antibody.

The method was immunoSEQ multiplex PCR; TCRdb's version includes in-frame clones alone and lacks a portion of them. The sample consists of roughly 64,000 clones, 84% of them appearing once. The CDR3 contains 13 residues. CDR1 is MNHEY and CDR2 is SVGAGI in the germline V gene. The germline V and J ends were trimmed by 2 bases and 1 base, with 5 bases remaining between them. Overall study findings and caveats: CD4+ and CD8+ blood T cells expanded clonally by week 6 at 0.1 to 3.0 mg/kg.

The rearrangement uses TRBV6-5 and TRBJ1-1, with a weak D call TRBD1 (5 bases). Source: CD4+ or CD8+ T cells sorted from blood, taken in a trial of the OX40 agonist ivuxolimab. The sequence came from an adult with an advanced solid tumor such as melanoma, head and neck, liver or kidney cancer. CDR3 residues: CASSYDRNTEAFF. Here the CDR3 DNA reads TGTGCCAGCAGTTACGACAGGAACACTGAAGCTTTCTTT.